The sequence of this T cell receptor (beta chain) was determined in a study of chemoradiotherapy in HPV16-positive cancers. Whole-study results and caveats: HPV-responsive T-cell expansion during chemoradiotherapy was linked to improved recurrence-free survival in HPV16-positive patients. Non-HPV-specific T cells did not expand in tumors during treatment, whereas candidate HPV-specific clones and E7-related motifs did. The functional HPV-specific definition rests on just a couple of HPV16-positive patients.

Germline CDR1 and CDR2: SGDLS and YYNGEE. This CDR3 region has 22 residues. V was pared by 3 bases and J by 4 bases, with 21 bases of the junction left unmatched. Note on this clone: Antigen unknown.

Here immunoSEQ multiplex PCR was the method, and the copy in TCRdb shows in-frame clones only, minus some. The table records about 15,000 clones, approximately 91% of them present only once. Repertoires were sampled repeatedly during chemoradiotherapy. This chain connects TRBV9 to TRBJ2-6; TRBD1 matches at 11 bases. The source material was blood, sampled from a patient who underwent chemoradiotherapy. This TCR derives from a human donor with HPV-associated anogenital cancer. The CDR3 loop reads CASSATRWPSGTGGSGANVLTF. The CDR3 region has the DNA TGTGCCAGCAGCGCCACCCGGTGGCCATCCGGGACAGGGGGTTCCGGGGCCAACGTCCTGACTTTC. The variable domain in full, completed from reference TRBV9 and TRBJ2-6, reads DSGVTQTPKHLITATGQRVTLRCSPRSGDLSVYWYQQSLDQGLQFLIQYYNGEERAKGNILERFSAQQFPDLHSELNLSSLELGDSALYFCASSATRWPSGTGGSGANVLTFGAGSRLTVL.